Below, 30 T cell receptor beta chains from the same sample are listed, as sequenced in a study of response to subunit inactivated influenza vaccine. TCRdb processed the RT-PCR reads anew with MiXCR; each CDR3 protein has one entry. The table shows 530,000 or so distinct CDR3 sequences, with about 15% occurring only once. The sample was PBMCs from blood, taken 11 to 12 days after vaccination. The receptors were gathered from a man between 50 and 59 years old who received an inactivated influenza vaccine.

This clonotype was seen only a few times. The chain recombines TRBV7-2 with TRBJ1-5; D is possibly TRBD1 (6 bases). V was shortened by 1 base and J by 3 bases, with 10 bases between the two germline ends. The CDR3 sequence is 15 residues long. Germline loops: CDR1 SGHTA, CDR2 FQGNSA. CDR3 residues: CASSLEQGFNQPQHF. CDR3 DNA sequence: TGTGCCAGCAGCTTAGAACAGGGCTTCAATCAGCCCCAGCATTTT.

The chain has TRBV12-3 or TRBV12-4 and TRBJ2-5, with D possibly matching TRBD1 (6 bases). The CDR3 contains 18 residues. V lost 2 bases, J lost 1 base, and 20 bases lay in between. The CDR3 coding sequence is TGTGCCAGCAGTTTACAGGGACACATTCTGCCGGGCCAAGAGACCCAGTACTTC. Encoded protein: CASSLQGHILPGQETQYF.

The chain is built from TRBV27 and TRBJ2-7, with a tentative D call TRBD1 (5 bases). This CDR3 region has 15 residues. Germline V CDR1 and CDR2: MNHEY, SMNVEV (reference sequence). V shed 3 bases and J shed 4 bases, with 16 bases lying between them. CDR3 nucleotides: TGTGCCAGCAGTTTGGGGCCGGGCCGATATTACGAGCAGTACTTC. This codes for CASSLGPGRYYEQYF.

At least ten counts were recorded for this clonotype. V gene TRBV7-9 combines with J gene TRBJ1-2, with D possibly matching TRBD1 (5 bases). CDR3 length: 14 residues. Trimming pared 6 bases from V and 2 bases from J, leaving 13 bases between. CDR1 and CDR2 (germline): SEHNR, FQNEAQ (reference sequence). The CDR3 loop reads CASSVRGRNYGYTF. The CDR3 bases are TGTGCCAGCAGTGTAAGGGGCAGGAACTATGGCTACACCTTC.

This clonotype was detected only a few times. The chain couples TRBV20-1 to TRBJ1-1; tentative D call: TRBD1 (5 bases). Trimming removed 0 bases from V and 5 bases from J, with 19 bases in between. The V gene's germline CDR1 is DFQATT and CDR2 SNEGSKA (reference sequence). This CDR3 is 16 amino acids long. The DNA of the CDR3 is TGCAGTGCTAGAGATCCCGCGCGGGGGACGGGGACTGAAGCTTTCTTT. Its protein is CSARDPARGTGTEAFF.

This clonotype was seen a handful of times. The gene calls are TRBV30 and TRBJ2-5; D possibly corresponds to TRBD2 (5 bases). V lost 2 bases, J lost 5 bases, and 18 bases lay in between. Germline CDR1 GTSNPN, CDR2 SVGIG (reference sequence). The CDR3 length is 15 residues. CDR3 residues: CAWSKAVWPPETQYF. Written as DNA, the CDR3 is TGTGCCTGGAGTAAAGCGGTGTGGCCGCCGGAGACCCAGTACTTC.

With regard to this clonotype: It may be a read error: a sequence one base away is much more abundant. The DNA for the CDR3 is TGCGCCAGCAGCTTGGACCCAGATTCACCCCTCCACTTT. This gives the protein CASSLDPDSPLHF. The chain combines TRBV5-1 with TRBJ1-6; D call uncertain. V lost 0 bases to trimming and J lost 8 bases, with 6 bases between them. This CDR3 region has 13 residues. Germline CDR1 and CDR2: SGHRS and YFSETQ.

The rearrangement links TRBV10-2 to TRBJ2-7; 9 nucleotides match TRBD1. J gave up 4 bases and V 2 bases, and 6 bases lay outside the gene matches. The CDR3 has 15 amino acids. In germline, CDR1 is WSHSY, CDR2 SAAADI. CDR3 nucleotide sequence: TGCGCCAGCAGTGAGAGACAGGGGGTACTATACGAGCAGTACTTC. The encoded protein is CASSERQGVLYEQYF.

The V gene is TRBV4-1, the J gene TRBJ2-5; a weak D match, TRBD1 (5 bases). CDR3 size: 17 residues. Per the germline V gene, CDR1 is MGHRA and CDR2 is YSYEKL. V was pared by 0 bases and J by 5 bases, with 19 bases between. CDR3: CASSQDHRLYGRETQYF. In nucleotides, the CDR3 is TGCGCCAGCAGCCAAGATCACAGGCTATACGGTCGGGAGACCCAGTACTTC.

V gene TRBV24-1 combines with J gene TRBJ2-3, with 9 bases that match TRBD2. This CDR3 has 16 residues. V shed 3 bases and J 4 bases; nucleotides not matched to a gene: 7. The germline CDR1 and CDR2 sequences are KGHDR and SFDVKD. CDR3 sequence (DNA): TGTGCCACCAGTGATAGGAGCGGGAGGCTCCCAGATACGCAGTATTTT. Protein: CATSDRSGRLPDTQYF.

In its sample, this clonotype was seen many times. The genes are TRBV7-9 and TRBJ2-7, with 8 nucleotides matching TRBD1. In germline, CDR1 is SEHNR, CDR2 FQNEAQ (reference sequence). This CDR3 region has 17 residues. V lost 1 base to trimming and J lost 1 base; unmatched junction nucleotides: 9. CDR3 sequence (DNA): TGTGCCAGCAGCTTAGTAGGAGGGGACAGGACATCCTACGAGCAGTACTTC. It specifies CASSLVGGDRTSYEQYF.

This clonotype has just a few counts. The CDR3 DNA sequence: TGTGCCAGCAGCTTAGCAACAGGGGTCCTGAACACTGAAGCTTTCTTT. Translation: CASSLATGVLNTEAFF. The chain combines TRBV7-8 with TRBJ1-1; 7 positions match TRBD1. Germline V gene data show CDR1 as SGHVS and CDR2 as FQNEAQ. The trim removed 0 bases at V and 0 bases at J, leaving 4 bases unmatched. The CDR3 length is 16 residues.

In its sample, this clonotype was seen a few times. The chain uses TRBV4-3 and TRBJ2-1, with D unresolved. V was cut by 0 bases and J by 6 bases, with 6 bases left in between. Germline V CDR1 and CDR2: LGHNA, YSLEER. This CDR3 has 13 amino acids. CDR3 protein: CASSQEDVNEQFF. CDR3 sequence (DNA): TGCGCCAGCAGCCAAGAGGACGTCAATGAGCAGTTCTTC.

V usage is TRBV10-3 and J usage is TRBJ2-7; TRBD2 matches at 8 bases. The CDR3 sequence is 15 residues long. The ends lost 2 bases at V and 4 bases at J; junction bases unmatched: 7. Germline CDR1 is ENHRY and CDR2 is SYGVKD. The CDR3 DNA sequence: TGTGCCATCAGTGAGATAAAGCGGGGGAGATACGAGCAGTACTTC. As protein: CAISEIKRGRYEQYF.

This clonotype was observed a few times. The V call is TRBV12-3 or TRBV12-4, the J call TRBJ1-1, with D perhaps matching TRBD1 (6 bases). The CDR3 has 15 residues. The germline V and J ends were trimmed by 5 bases and 1 base, with 14 bases remaining between them. The CDR3 here is CASSPHRAWNTEAFF. DNA of the CDR3: TGTGCCAGCAGTCCCCACAGGGCTTGGAACACTGAAGCTTTCTTT.

V usage is TRBV15 and J usage is TRBJ2-3; TRBD1 or TRBD2 may be the D gene (5 bases each). Germline V gene sequence: CDR1 LNHNV, CDR2 YYDKDF (reference sequence). The ends were cut back, 1 base at V and 10 bases at J, with 18 bases in the middle. The CDR3 is made up of 15 amino acids. The CDR3 spells CATSRGSGRPWAQYF. The CDR3 region has the DNA TGTGCCACCAGCAGAGGGTCGGGACGCCCTTGGGCGCAGTATTTT.

This clonotype came up a few times. The chain links TRBV27 to TRBJ2-1; 12 bases map to TRBD2. This CDR3 has 17 residues. CDR1 and CDR2 from the germline V gene are MNHEY and SMNVEV (reference sequence). The V gene end was trimmed by 2 bases and the J gene end by 4 bases; junction bases not matched to a gene: 6. In nucleotides, the CDR3 is TGTGCCAGCAGTTTACCCCGACTAGCGGGGGATTACAATGAGCAGTTCTTC. Its protein is CASSLPRLAGDYNEQFF.

This clonotype turned up a few times. The rearrangement uses TRBV6-1 and TRBJ1-1; D is possibly TRBD1 (5 bases). The germline gives CDR1 MNHNS, CDR2 SASEGT. Trimming removed 6 bases at V and 6 bases at J, with 14 bases between. There are 13 residues in the CDR3. This chain's CDR3 is CASRDGPGAEAFF. CDR3 in DNA: TGTGCCAGCAGGGACGGCCCGGGGGCTGAAGCTTTCTTT.

V usage is TRBV12-3 or TRBV12-4 and J usage is TRBJ2-1; 8 bases align to TRBD1. The CDR3 is 15 amino acids. The J segment lost 4 bases and the V segment lost 5 bases, leaving 7 bases of the junction unmatched. Here the CDR3 reads CASSPRQGRYNEQFF. The CDR3 nucleotides are TGTGCCAGCAGTCCCCGACAGGGGAGATACAATGAGCAGTTCTTC.

The V gene is TRBV30, the J gene TRBJ1-5; 7 nucleotides agree with TRBD1. This CDR3 comprises 14 residues. Germline lookup yields CDR1 GTSNPN and CDR2 SVGIG (reference sequence). The J segment lost 6 bases and the V segment lost 4 bases, leaving 9 bases of the junction unmatched. CDR3 nucleotides: TGTGCCTGGAAACGACAGGGACGAGTTCAGCCCCAGCATTTT. Its translation: CAWKRQGRVQPQHF.

This clonotype was observed a handful of times. The rearrangement joins TRBV4-3 to TRBJ2-1, with 7 bases identical to TRBD1. CDR3 length equals 14 residues. The germline V gene encodes CDR1 LGHNA and CDR2 YSLEER. V dropped 3 bases and J dropped 6; count of bases not matched to a gene: 5. CDR3 amino acids: CASSQRDSSNEQFF. DNA for the CDR3: TGCGCCAGCAGCCAGAGGGACAGTTCCAATGAGCAGTTCTTC.

The chain is built from TRBV5-1 and TRBJ2-1; 13 bases align to TRBD2. This CDR3 comprises 15 residues. The junction had 8 bases not matched to a gene; V was cut back by 4 bases and J by 10 bases. Germline V CDR1 and CDR2: SGHRS, YFSETQ. The CDR3 region is CASSRTSGRDREQFF. The CDR3 nucleotides are TGCGCCAGCAGCCGGACTAGCGGGAGAGATAGGGAGCAGTTCTTC.

CDR3 amino acids: CSVMRGNTEAFF. Here the CDR3 DNA reads TGCAGCGTCATGAGGGGGAACACTGAAGCTTTCTTT. The chain couples TRBV29-1 to TRBJ1-1; a weak D match, TRBD1 (5 bases). V was shortened by 6 bases and J by 1 base, with 9 bases between the two germline ends. Germline-derived CDR1 and CDR2 are SQVTM and ANQGSEA. The length of the CDR3 is 12 residues.

This clonotype occurred a few times. The chain has TRBV4-3 and TRBJ1-1; no firm D call. Germline V gene sequence: CDR1 LGHNA, CDR2 YSLEER. This CDR3 region has 14 residues. The ends were cut back, 1 base at V and 6 bases at J, with 12 bases in the middle. CDR3 DNA: TGCGCCAGCAGCCAAGGACACAGCCCTGCTGAAGCTTTCTTT. The encoded protein is CASSQGHSPAEAFF.

This clonotype was counted between two and nine times. The chain recombines TRBV6-1 with TRBJ2-7; 8 nucleotides agree with TRBD2. The V gene end was trimmed by 7 bases and the J gene end by 3 bases; junction bases not matched to a gene: 11. The germline gives CDR1 MNHNS, CDR2 SASEGT. This CDR3 comprises 15 residues. The CDR3 DNA reads as TGTGCCAGCACCTACGGGGGGGAGAGGTTCTACGAGCAGTACTTC. As protein: CASTYGGERFYEQYF.

The CDR3 loop reads CASSPLQGTYEQYF. The DNA of the CDR3 is TGCGCCAGCAGCCCTTTACAGGGAACCTACGAGCAGTACTTC. The J gene is TRBJ2-7, the V gene TRBV5-1, with a tentative D call TRBD1 (6 bases). Germline values: CDR1 SGHRS, CDR2 YFSETQ. This CDR3 spans 14 amino acids. The V gene lost 4 bases and the J gene lost 2 bases, with 13 bases spanning the gap.

This clonotype occurred once. The chain uses TRBV7-9 and TRBJ2-7; D might be TRBD2 (6 bases). CDR3 length: 13 amino acids. Trimming removed 5 bases from V and 2 bases from J, with 10 bases in between. Germline CDR1 and CDR2: SEHNR and FQNEAQ (reference sequence). In DNA, the CDR3 is TGTGCCAGCAGCGTCGGGACTCCCTACGAGCAGTACTTC. Its protein product is CASSVGTPYEQYF. The full variable domain, in which reference TRBV7-9 and TRBJ2-7 provide the parts outside the CDR3, is DTGVSQNPRHKITKRGQNVTFRCDPISEHNRLYWYRQTLGQGPEFLTYFQNEAQLEKSRLLSDRFSAERPKGSFSTLEIQRTEQGDSAMYLCASSVGTPYEQYFGPGTRLTVT.

J is TRBJ2-2 and V is TRBV12-3 or TRBV12-4, with D unresolved. This CDR3 has 18 amino acids. The germline V and J ends were trimmed by 9 bases and 1 base, with 24 bases remaining between them. The CDR3 nucleotides are TGTGCCAGTTCGACCGCGTCGCGAAGTAATCTGAACACCGGGGAGCTGTTTTTT. Protein: CASSTASRSNLNTGELFF.

V gene TRBV7-2 combines with J gene TRBJ1-2; D uncertain. This CDR3 is 14 amino acids long. Trimming stripped 5 bases from V and 5 bases from J, with 15 bases between. The germline CDR1 and CDR2 sequences are SGHTA and FQGNSA. CDR3 residues: CASSPGPQLYGYTF. In DNA form, the CDR3 reads TGTGCCAGCAGCCCAGGCCCACAGTTGTATGGCTACACCTTC.

This clonotype was observed a few times. The chain links TRBV20-1 to TRBJ2-1; no reliable D call. Trimming took 3 bases from V and 8 from J, leaving 5 bases between them. Germline CDR1 DFQATT, CDR2 SNEGSKA (reference sequence). The CDR3 length is 10 residues. The CDR3 reads CSASTHEQFF. The CDR3 nucleotides are TGCAGTGCTAGTACCCATGAGCAGTTCTTC.